This paragraph reports one T cell receptor (beta chain). Other DNA sequences of this sample code for an identical CDR3. This sample was taken from a study of blood T cell repertoires in COVID-19. As for the study in general: The cDNA or gDNA used as material had been derived from T cells, B-cell-depleted T cells, or PBMCs.

Libraries were prepared by immunoSEQ multiplex PCR; TCRdb keeps only in-frame clonotypes and omits some of them. The sample has 270,000 or so clones, roughly 88% seen once; the top ten hold approximately 2.4%. Participant age was about 18 to 100 years, and participants resided in fewer than 25 US areas. Germline loops: CDR1 KGHSH, CDR2 LQKENI. CDR3 length equals 13 residues. V lost 0 bases, J lost 1 base, and 2 bases lay in between. Sample: PBMCs or T cells enriched from blood (not recorded which). This rearrangement joins TRBV18 to TRBJ2-3; D gene uncertain. This clonotype was sampled from a woman aged 35 to 49 with acute COVID-19. CDR3 DNA: TGTGCCAGCTCACCACCCGGCACAGATACGCAGTATTTT. Amino acid sequence: CASSPPGTDTQYF.